This TCR beta chain came from a study of T cell repertoires in cytomegalovirus infection. Study information: Matching HLA type, along with CMV infection, was indicated by public TCR beta signatures.

With regard to this clonotype: Its cognate antigen is unknown.

This CDR3 has 15 residues. The V segment lost 6 bases and the J segment 4 bases; nucleotides outside the gene matches: 4. CDR1 and CDR2 (germline): SNHLY, FYNNEI. MiXCR, run by TCRdb on the reads, gives a single entry per CDR3 protein. This table holds approximately 120,000 distinct CDR3 sequences, more than 25% found once. Study conclusions and caveats: Predominance within the ex vivo response was attributable to HLA-C-restricted CMV-specific TCR beta clonotypes. Carriers of CMV and the relevant HLA type were discriminated by public TCR beta frequency.

The TCR was taken from a human donor in good health (CMV status not recorded). Some clones in this sample may be carry-over from other donors' samples. The V gene is TRBV2, the J gene TRBJ2-1, with 12 bases lining up with TRBD2. The sample in question was CD8+ T cells from cultured PBMCs, obtained from culture after CMV antigen stimulation. CDR3 in DNA: TGTGCCAGCAGCCCTAGCGGGGGGGGTTACAATGAGCAGTTCTTC. This encodes CASSPSGGGYNEQFF. The full variable domain, its missing parts supplied by reference TRBV2 and TRBJ2-1, is EPEVTQTPSHQVTQMGQEVILRCVPISNHLYFYWYRQILGQKVEFLVSFYNNEISEKSEIFDDQFSVERPDGSNFTLKIRSTKLEDSAMYFCASSPSGGGYNEQFFGPGTRLTVL.